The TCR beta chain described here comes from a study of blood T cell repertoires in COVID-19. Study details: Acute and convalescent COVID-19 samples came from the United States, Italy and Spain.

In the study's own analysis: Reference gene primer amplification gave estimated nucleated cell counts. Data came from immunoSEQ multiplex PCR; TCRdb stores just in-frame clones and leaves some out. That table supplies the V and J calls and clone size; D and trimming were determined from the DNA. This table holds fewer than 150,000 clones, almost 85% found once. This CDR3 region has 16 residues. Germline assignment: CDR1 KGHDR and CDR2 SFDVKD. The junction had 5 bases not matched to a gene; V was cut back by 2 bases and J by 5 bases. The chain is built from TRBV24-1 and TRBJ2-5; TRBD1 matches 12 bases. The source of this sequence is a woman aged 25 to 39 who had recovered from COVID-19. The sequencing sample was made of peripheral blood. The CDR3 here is CATSDSGQGAQETQYF. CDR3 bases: TGTGCCACCAGTGATTCGGGACAGGGGGCGCAGGAGACCCAGTACTTC.